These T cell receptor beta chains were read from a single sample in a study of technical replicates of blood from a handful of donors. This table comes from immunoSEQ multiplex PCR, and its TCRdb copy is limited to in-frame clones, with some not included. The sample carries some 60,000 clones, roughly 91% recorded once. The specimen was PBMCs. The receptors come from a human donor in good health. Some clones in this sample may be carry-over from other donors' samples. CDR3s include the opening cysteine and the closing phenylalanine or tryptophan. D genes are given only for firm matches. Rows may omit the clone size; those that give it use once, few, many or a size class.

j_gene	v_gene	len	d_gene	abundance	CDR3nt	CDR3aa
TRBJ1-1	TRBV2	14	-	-	TGTGCCAGCAGTAGGGACACTATGAACACTGAAGCTTTCTTT	CASSRDTMNTEAFF
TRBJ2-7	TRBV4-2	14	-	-	TGTGCCAGCAGCCAAGATAGGGACACCGGAGAGCAGTACTTC	CASSQDRDTGEQYF
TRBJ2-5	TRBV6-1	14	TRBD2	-	TGTGCCAGCGGGAGAGTAGCGGGCACAGAGACCCAGTACTTC	CASGRVAGTETQYF
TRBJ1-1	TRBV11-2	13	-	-	TGTGCCAGCAGCATGACAGTGAACACTGAAGCTTTCTTT	CASSMTVNTEAFF
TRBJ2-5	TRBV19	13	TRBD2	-	TGTGCCAGTAGCAGCGGGGGAGGAGAGACCCAGTACTTC	CASSSGGGETQYF
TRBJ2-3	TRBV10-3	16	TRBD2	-	TGTGCCATCGGGCCCGGAGGCGGGAGAGGGACAGATACGCAGTATTTT	CAIGPGGGRGTDTQYF
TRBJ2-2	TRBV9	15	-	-	TGTGCCAGCAGCGTAGTTGGCGCCGGGGCCGGGGAGCTGTTTTTT	CASSVVGAGAGELFF
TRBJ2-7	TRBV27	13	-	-	TGTGCCAGCAGTCCCGAGGGTTACTACGAGCAGTACTTC	CASSPEGYYEQYF
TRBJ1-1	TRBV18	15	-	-	TGTGCCAGCTCACCACCTATCGCAGGGTCTACTGAAGCTTTCTTT	CASSPPIAGSTEAFF
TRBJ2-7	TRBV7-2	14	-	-	TGTGCCAGCAAAGAATTGTCTAGCTCCTACGAGCAGTACTTC	CASKELSSSYEQYF
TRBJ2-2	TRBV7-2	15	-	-	TGTGCCAGCAGCTTCTTAGGGGTGATCGCCGGGGAGCTGTTTTTT	CASSFLGVIAGELFF
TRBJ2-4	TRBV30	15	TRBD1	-	TGTGCCTGGAGATCCCGGGACAGGCCCAAAAACATTCAGTACTTC	CAWRSRDRPKNIQYF
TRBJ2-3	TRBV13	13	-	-	TGTGCCAGCAGCAAACTAAGCACAGATACGCAGTATTTT	CASSKLSTDTQYF
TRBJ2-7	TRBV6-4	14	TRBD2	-	TGTGCCAGCAGCCTAGCGGGAGAAGACGGCGAGCAGTACTTC	CASSLAGEDGEQYF
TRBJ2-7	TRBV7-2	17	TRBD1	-	TGTGCCAGCAGCTACCTGTCGACAGGGGAAGTTTCCTACGAGCAGTACTTC	CASSYLSTGEVSYEQYF
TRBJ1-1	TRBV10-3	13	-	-	TGTGCCATCGCTGGGCCCCCGAACACTGAAGCTTTCTTT	CAIAGPPNTEAFF
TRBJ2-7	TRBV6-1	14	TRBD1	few	TGTGCCAGCAGTGTAGGGGGCGGCGGATACGAGCAGTACTTC	CASSVGGGGYEQYF
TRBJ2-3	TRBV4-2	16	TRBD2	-	TGTGCCAGCAGCCAAGATATGGCGGGGGTAGCAGATACGCAGTATTTT	CASSQDMAGVADTQYF
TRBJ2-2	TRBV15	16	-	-	TGTGCCACCAGCAGAGATCCCAGGGCCTCCACCGGGGAGCTGTTTTTT	CATSRDPRASTGELFF
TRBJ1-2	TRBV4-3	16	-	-	TGCGCCAGCAGCCAAGATCTTTTGGGAGCACCCAGGGGCTACACCTTC	CASSQDLLGAPRGYTF
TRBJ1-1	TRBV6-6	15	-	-	TGTGCCAGCAGTACCCGGACAGCCCAGAGGACTGAAGCTTTCTTT	CASSTRTAQRTEAFF
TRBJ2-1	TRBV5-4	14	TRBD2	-	TGTGCCAGCAGGCGGGGGGACTCCTACAATGAGCAGTTCTTC	CASRRGDSYNEQFF
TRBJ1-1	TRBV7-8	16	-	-	TGTGCCAGCAGCTTAGATCGCTTGGCGGAGAACACTGAAGCTTTCTTT	CASSLDRLAENTEAFF
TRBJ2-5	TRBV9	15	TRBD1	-	TGTGCCAGCAGCGTAGTCGGGACAGAGAAAGAGACCCAGTACTTC	CASSVVGTEKETQYF
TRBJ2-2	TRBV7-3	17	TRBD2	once	TGTGCCAGCAGCCCCCCGGGACTAGCGGGAGGAACCGGGGAGCTGTTTTTT	CASSPPGLAGGTGELFF
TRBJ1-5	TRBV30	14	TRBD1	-	TGTGCCTGGAGTGTTACAGGGGAGGTTTGGCCCCAGCATTTT	CAWSVTGEVWPQHF
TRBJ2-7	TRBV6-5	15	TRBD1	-	TGTGCCAGCAGTCCGACAGGGGGCCTCAGAGGGGAGCAGTACTTC	CASSPTGGLRGEQYF